The subject of this entry is one TCR beta chain. Germline CDR1 SGHNT, CDR2 YENEEA. CDR3 length: 16 residues. V lost 5 bases and J lost 5; bases outside the gene matches: 8. Method: immunoSEQ multiplex PCR; TCRdb's copy keeps in-frame clones and lacks some. The sample has tens of thousands of clones; about 88% are singletons. This entry belongs to a study of control samples from healthy donors and cancer patients. Sequenced material: blood. This chain uses TRBV11-3 with TRBJ2-2; 10 nucleotides match TRBD1. This receptor was taken from a woman in her sixties or seventies in good health. In DNA, the CDR3 is TGTGCCAGCAGCCAGGGACAGGGGTTAGGTACCGGGGAGCTGTTTTTT. Its translation: CASSQGQGLGTGELFF.